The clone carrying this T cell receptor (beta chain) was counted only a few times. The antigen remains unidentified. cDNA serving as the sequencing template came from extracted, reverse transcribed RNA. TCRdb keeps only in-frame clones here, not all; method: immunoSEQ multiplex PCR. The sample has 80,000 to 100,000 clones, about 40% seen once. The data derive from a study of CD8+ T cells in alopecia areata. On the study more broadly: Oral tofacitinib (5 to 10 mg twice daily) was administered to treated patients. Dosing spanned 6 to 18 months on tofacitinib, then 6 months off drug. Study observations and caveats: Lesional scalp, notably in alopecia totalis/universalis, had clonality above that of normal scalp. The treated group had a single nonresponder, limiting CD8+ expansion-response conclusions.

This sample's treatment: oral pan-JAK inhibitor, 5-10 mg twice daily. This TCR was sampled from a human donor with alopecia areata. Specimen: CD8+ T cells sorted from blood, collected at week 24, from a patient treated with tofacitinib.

The CDR3 coding sequence is TGTGCCTGGAGTGTAGAGGGGAAGGCTGAAGCTTTCTTT. This sequence encodes CAWSVEGKAEAFF. The chain joins TRBV30 to TRBJ1-1; D is perhaps TRBD1 (5 bases). With 0 bases removed from V and 6 bases from J, the gap between germline ends came to 11 bases. This CDR3 has 13 residues. The germline V gene has CDR1 GTSNPN and CDR2 SVGIG (reference sequence).